What follows is one TCR beta chain and its context. Clones were sequenced by immunoSEQ multiplex PCR, and TCRdb holds only the in-frame ones, with some missing. The sample has about 40,000 clones; around nine tenths are singletons. This sample stems from a study of T cell changes during pregnancy in multiple sclerosis. Germline V CDR1 and CDR2: SGHTA, FQGNSA. The CDR3 is 14 amino acids. The ends were cut back, 3 bases at V and 5 bases at J, with 10 bases in the middle. The genes are TRBV7-2 and TRBJ2-2; D might be TRBD1 (5 bases). The receptor's source is a female donor with multiple sclerosis, enrolled in a pregnancy study. The sequencing here drew on CD4+ T cells from peripheral blood mononuclear cells, taken before pregnancy. The CDR3 DNA is TGTGCCAGCAGCTTGGGCAGGGTGACCGGGGAGCTGTTTTTT. This sequence encodes CASSLGRVTGELFF.